Listed below are T cell receptor beta chains from one sample, sequenced in a study of blood T cells in healthy people across ages. TCRdb ran MiXCR on the 5' RACE reads and lists one entry per CDR3 protein. The sample lists roughly 700,000 distinct CDR3 sequences; roughly 25% were seen once. This same sample was also taken into another study, of T cells of mothers and their children.

Sequenced input: blood. The source is a boy aged 5-17 years in good health. Both conserved end residues are part of each CDR3. Each record gives: D gene, V gene, CDR3 length, J gene, clone size, CDR3 protein, CDR3 DNA. A D gene is named only where the DNA matches it firmly. Not all rows give a size; the values are once, few, many and, for expanded clones, a class.

.	TRBV5-1	14	TRBJ2-1	few	CASSLLGRSNEQFF	TGCGCCAGCAGCTTGTTGGGCAGATCCAATGAGCAGTTCTTC
.	TRBV10-3	15	TRBJ2-5	few	CAISENAGIQETQYF	TGTGCCATCAGTGAGAATGCGGGGATCCAAGAGACCCAGTACTTC
TRBD1	TRBV20-1	15	TRBJ2-3	.	CSASNQGARTDTQYF	TGCAGTGCTAGTAACCAGGGGGCCCGCACAGATACGCAGTATTTT
.	TRBV29-1	13	TRBJ2-5	.	CSVDLTGAETQYF	TGCAGCGTTGACCTGACGGGGGCAGAGACCCAGTACTTC
.	TRBV11-2	16	TRBJ1-4	.	CASSSAYSATNEKLFF	TGTGCCAGCAGCTCCGCGTACAGTGCAACTAATGAAAAACTGTTTTTT
.	TRBV7-3	14	TRBJ2-5	few	CASSLYLCQETQYF	TGTGCCAGCAGCTTATATTTGTGCCAAGAGACCCAGTACTTC
.	TRBV15	13	TRBJ2-7	once	CATSRGASSEQYF	TGTGCCACCAGCAGAGGGGCAAGCTCCGAGCAGTACTTC
.	TRBV7-2	11	TRBJ1-6	.	CASSLDTLLHF	TGTGCCAGCAGCTTAGACACCCTCCTCCACTTT
TRBD1	TRBV12-3/TRBV12-4	15	TRBJ2-3	.	CASSFQGAGTDTQYF	TGTGCCAGCAGTTTCCAGGGGGCCGGCACAGATACGCAGTATTTT
.	TRBV29-1	15	TRBJ2-7	.	CSVSSGQYPSYEQYF	TGCAGCGTTTCCTCAGGGCAGTACCCAAGCTACGAGCAGTACTTC
TRBD1	TRBV6-5	15	TRBJ2-3	few	CASSYGQGVIDTQYF	TGTGCCAGCAGTTACGGGCAGGGGGTTATAGATACGCAGTATTTT